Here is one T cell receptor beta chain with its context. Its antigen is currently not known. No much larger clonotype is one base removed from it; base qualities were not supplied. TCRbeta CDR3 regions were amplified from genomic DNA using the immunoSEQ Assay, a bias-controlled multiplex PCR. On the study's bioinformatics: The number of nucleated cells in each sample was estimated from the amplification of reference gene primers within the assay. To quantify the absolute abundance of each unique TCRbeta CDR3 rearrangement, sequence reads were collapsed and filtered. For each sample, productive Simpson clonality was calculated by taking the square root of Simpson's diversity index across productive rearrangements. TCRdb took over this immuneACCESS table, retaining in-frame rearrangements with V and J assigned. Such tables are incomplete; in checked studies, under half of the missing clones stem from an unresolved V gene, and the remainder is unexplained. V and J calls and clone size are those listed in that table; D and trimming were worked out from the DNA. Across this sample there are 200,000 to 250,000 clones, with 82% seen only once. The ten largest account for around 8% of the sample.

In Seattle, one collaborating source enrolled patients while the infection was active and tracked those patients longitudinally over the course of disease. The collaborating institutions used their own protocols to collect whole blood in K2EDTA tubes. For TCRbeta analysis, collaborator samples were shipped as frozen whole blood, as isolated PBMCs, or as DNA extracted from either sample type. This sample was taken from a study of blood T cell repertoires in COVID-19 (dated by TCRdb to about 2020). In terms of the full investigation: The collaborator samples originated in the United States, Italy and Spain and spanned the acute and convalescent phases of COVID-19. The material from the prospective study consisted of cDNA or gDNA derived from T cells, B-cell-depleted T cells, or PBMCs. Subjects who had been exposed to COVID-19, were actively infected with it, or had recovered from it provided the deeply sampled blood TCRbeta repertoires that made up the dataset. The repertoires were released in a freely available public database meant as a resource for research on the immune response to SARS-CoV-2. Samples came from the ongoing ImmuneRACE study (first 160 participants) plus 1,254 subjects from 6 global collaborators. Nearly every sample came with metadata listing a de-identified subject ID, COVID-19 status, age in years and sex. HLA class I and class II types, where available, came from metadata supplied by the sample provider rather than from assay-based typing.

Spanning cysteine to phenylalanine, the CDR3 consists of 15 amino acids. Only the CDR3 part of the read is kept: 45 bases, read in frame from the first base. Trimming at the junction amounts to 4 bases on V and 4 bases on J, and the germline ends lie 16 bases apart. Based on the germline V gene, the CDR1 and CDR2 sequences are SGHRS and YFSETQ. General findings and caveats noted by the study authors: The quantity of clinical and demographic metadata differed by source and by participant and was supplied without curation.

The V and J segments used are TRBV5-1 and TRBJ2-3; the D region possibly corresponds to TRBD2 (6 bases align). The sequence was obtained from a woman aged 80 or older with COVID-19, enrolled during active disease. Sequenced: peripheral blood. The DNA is TGCGCCAGCAGCGCCGGAGGGGTCCGATCAGATACGCAGTATTTT. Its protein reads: CASSAGGVRSDTQYF.